This T cell receptor (beta chain) appears in the sequencing data of a study of blood T cell repertoires in COVID-19. Background on the study: T cells, B-cell-depleted T cells, or PBMCs provided the cDNA or gDNA that served as material.

How the authors handled the data: Estimated nucleated cell counts came from reference gene primer amplification. Some clones are missing from TCRdb's copy, which holds only in-frame ones; the method was immunoSEQ multiplex PCR. V, J and clone size derive from that table, while D and trimming were established from the DNA sequence. The table includes some 190,000 clones, roughly four fifths detected once. Seattle researchers signed up patients amid active infection and tracked them longitudinally. Sample: peripheral blood. The source is a woman of 80 years or more with COVID-19, enrolled during active disease.

CDR3 amino acids: CASSTQGAPIGNQPQHF. CDR3 in DNA: TGTGCCAGCTCAACACAGGGGGCCCCTATTGGGAATCAGCCCCAGCATTTT. The rearrangement links TRBV18 to TRBJ1-5; TRBD1 matches at 9 bases. Germline assignment: CDR1 KGHSH and CDR2 LQKENI. The V and J ends lost 5 bases and 4 bases, in that order; junction bases with no gene match: 12. There are 17 residues in the CDR3.